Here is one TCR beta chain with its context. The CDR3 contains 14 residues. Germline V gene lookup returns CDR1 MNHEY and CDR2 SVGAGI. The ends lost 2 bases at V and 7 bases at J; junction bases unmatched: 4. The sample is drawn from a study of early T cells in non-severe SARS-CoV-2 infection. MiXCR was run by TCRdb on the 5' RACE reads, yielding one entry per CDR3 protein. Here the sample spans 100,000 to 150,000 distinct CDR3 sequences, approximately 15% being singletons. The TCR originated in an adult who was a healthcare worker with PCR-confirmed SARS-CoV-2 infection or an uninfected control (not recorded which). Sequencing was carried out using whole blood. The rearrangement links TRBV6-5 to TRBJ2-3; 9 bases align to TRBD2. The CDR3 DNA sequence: TGTGCCAGCAGTTACACTGCGGGGGGGTATACGCAGTATTTT. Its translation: CASSYTAGGYTQYF.